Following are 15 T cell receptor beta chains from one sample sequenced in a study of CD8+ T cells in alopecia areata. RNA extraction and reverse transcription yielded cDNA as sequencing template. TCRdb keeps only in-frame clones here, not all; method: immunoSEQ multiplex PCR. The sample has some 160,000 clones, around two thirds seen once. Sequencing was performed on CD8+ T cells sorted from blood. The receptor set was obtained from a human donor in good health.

This chain's CDR3 is CASSVGGAPNEQFF. In DNA form, the CDR3 reads TGTGCCAGCAGCGTAGGAGGAGCGCCGAATGAGCAGTTCTTC. The chain carries TRBV9 and TRBJ2-1; D gene uncertain. V dropped 0 bases and J dropped 7 bases, with 11 bases sitting between them. This CDR3 spans 14 amino acids. Germline loops: CDR1 SGDLS, CDR2 YYNGEE.

The CDR3 region has the DNA TGTGCCAGCAGCCCCGGACTAGCGACCTACGAGCAGTACTTC. Translating gives CASSPGLATYEQYF. The rearrangement links TRBV5-4 to TRBJ2-7, with 9 positions matching TRBD2. Per the germline V gene, CDR1 is SGHNT and CDR2 is YYREEE (reference sequence). V lost 4 bases and J lost 2; bases outside the gene matches: 4. CDR3 length: 14 residues.

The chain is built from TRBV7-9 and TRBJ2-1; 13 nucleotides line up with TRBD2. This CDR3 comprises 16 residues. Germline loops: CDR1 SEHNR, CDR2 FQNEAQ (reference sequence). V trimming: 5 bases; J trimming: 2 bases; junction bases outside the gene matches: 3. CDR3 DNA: TGTGCCAGCAGCCCTACTAGCGGGAGGGCCTACAATGAGCAGTTCTTC. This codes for CASSPTSGRAYNEQFF.

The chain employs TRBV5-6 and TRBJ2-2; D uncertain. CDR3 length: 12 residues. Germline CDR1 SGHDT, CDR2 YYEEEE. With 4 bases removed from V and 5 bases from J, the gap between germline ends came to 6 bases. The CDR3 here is CASSVGTGELFF. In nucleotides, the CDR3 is TGTGCCAGCAGCGTAGGGACCGGGGAGCTGTTTTTT.

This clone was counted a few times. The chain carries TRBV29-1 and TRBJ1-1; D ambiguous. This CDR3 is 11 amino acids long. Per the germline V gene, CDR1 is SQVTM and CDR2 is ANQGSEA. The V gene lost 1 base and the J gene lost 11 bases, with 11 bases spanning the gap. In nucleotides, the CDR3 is TGCAGCGTTGAAGGGAGGGAACAGGCTTTCTTT. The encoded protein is CSVEGREQAFF.

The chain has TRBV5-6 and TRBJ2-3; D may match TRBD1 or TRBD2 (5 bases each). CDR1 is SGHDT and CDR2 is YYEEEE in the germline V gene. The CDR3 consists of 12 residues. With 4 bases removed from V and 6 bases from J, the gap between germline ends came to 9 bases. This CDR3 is CASSIEGDTQYF. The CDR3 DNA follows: TGTGCCAGCAGCATTGAGGGGGATACGCAGTATTTT.

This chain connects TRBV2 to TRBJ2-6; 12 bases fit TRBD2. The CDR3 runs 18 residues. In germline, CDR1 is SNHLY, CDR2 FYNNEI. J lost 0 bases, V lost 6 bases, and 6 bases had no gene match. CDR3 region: CASRDGLAGTSGANVLTF. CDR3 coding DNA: TGTGCCAGCAGGGATGGACTAGCGGGGACCTCTGGGGCCAACGTCCTGACTTTC. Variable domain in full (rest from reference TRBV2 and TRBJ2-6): EPEVTQTPSHQVTQMGQEVILRCVPISNHLYFYWYRQILGQKVEFLVSFYNNEISEKSEIFDDQFSVERPDGSNFTLKIRSTKLEDSAMYFCASRDGLAGTSGANVLTFGAGSRLTVL.

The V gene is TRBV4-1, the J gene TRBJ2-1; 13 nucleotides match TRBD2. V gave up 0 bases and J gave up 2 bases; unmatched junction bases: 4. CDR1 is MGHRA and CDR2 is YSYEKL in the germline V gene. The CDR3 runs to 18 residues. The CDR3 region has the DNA TGCGCCAGCAGCCAAGAGGGACTAGCGGGGTCAACCTACAATGAGCAGTTCTTC. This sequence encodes CASSQEGLAGSTYNEQFF.

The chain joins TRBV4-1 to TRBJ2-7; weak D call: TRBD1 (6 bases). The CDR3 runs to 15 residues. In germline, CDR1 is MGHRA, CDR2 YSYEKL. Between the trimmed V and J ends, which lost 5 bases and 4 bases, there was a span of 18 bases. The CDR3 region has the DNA TGCGCCAGCAGCTCCTATATGGGGGCGCCGTACGAGCAGTACTTC. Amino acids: CASSSYMGAPYEQYF.

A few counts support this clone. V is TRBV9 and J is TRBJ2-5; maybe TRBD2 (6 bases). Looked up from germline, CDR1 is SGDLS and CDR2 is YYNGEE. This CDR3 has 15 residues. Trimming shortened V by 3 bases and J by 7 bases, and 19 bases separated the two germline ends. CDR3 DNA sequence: TGTGCCAGCAGCGAATCGGGGACTCCCGAGGGGACCCAGTACTTC. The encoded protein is CASSESGTPEGTQYF.

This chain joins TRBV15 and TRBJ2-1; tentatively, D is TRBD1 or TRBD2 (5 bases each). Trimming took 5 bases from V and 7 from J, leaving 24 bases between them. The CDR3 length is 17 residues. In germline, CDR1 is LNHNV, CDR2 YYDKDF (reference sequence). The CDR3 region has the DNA TGTGCCACCAGCGGTTGGGAGACTCGGGACCCAAAGAATGAGCAGTTCTTC. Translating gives CATSGWETRDPKNEQFF.

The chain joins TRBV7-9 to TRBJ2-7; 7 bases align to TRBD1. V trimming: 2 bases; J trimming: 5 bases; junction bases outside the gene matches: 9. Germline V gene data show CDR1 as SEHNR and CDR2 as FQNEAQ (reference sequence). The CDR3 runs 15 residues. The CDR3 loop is CASSLYYGTDHEQYF. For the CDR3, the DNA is TGTGCCAGCAGCTTATATTACGGGACAGACCACGAGCAGTACTTC.

The CDR3 nucleotides are TGTGCCAGCAGCCCGGGGGGAGGCTATGGCTACACCTTC. Residues: CASSPGGGYGYTF. This chain connects TRBV2 to TRBJ1-2; TRBD1 is a possible D gene (5 bases). In germline, CDR1 is SNHLY, CDR2 FYNNEI. V dropped 6 bases and J dropped 4 bases, with 12 bases sitting between them. CDR3 length: 13 amino acids.

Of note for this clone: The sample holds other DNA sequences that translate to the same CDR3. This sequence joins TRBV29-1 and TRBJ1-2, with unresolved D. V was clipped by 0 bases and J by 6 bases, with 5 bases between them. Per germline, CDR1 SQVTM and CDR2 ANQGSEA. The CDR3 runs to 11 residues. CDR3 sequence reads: CSVEERDGYTF. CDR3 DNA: TGCAGCGTTGAAGAGCGGGATGGCTACACCTTC. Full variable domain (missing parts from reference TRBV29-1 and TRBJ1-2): SAVISQKPSRDICQRGTSLTIQCQVDSQVTMMFWYRQQPGQSLTLIATANQGSEATYESGFVIDKFPISRPNLTFSTLTVSNMSPEDSSIYLCSVEERDGYTFGSGTRLTVV.

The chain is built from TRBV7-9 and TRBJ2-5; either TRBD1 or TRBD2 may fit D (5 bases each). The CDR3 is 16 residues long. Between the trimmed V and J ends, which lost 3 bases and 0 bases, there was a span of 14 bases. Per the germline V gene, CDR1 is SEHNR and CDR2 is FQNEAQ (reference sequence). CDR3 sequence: CASSFEPGLDQETQYF. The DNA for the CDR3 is TGTGCCAGCAGCTTTGAACCGGGGCTTGACCAAGAGACCCAGTACTTC.